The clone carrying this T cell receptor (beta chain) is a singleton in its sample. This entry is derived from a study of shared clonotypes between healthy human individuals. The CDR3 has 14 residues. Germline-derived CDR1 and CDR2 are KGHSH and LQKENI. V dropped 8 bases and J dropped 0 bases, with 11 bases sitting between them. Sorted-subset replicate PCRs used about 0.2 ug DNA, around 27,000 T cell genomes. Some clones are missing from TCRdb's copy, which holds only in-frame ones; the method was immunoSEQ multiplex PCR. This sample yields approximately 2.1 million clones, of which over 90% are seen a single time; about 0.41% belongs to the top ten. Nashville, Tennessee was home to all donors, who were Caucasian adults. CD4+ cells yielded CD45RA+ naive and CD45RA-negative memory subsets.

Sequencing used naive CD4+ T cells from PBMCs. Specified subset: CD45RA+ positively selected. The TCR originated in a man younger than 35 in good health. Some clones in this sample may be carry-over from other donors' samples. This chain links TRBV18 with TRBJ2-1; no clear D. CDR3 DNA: TGTGCCAGCGGAGCTGCAAGCTCCTACAATGAGCAGTTCTTC. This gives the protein CASGAASSYNEQFF.